A selection of T cell receptor beta chains follows, all from one sample in a study of vaccination and CD4 T cells after COVID-19. TCRdb passed the PCR reads through MiXCR, listing each CDR3 protein once. Of about 21,000 distinct CDR3 sequences detected, roughly 40% appear once; the ten largest clones hold about 10%. Their recognized antigens are unknown. Material: CD4+ T cells from blood, cultured in vitro, obtained about 7 months after SARS-CoV-2 vaccination. The receptors stem from a human donor who had recovered from COVID-19. Both conserved end residues are part of each CDR3. The D gene is left open where the match is weak. For some rows the clone size is stated as once, few or many, or as a class when expanded; others skip it.

V: TRBV19
size: once
J: TRBJ1-6
D: NA
DNA: TGTGCCAGTAGTACGAAAGCTTCACCCCTCCACTTT
CDR3: CASSTKASPLHF

V: TRBV20-1
size: NA
J: TRBJ2-7
D: NA
DNA: TGCAGTGCTAGCCCCGGGACCGCGTACGAGCAGTACTTC
CDR3: CSASPGTAYEQYF

V: TRBV24-1
size: NA
J: TRBJ2-3
D: TRBD2
DNA: TGTGCCACCCAAGGCTTAGCGGGACCTGGGGATACGCAGTATTTT
CDR3: CATQGLAGPGDTQYF

V: TRBV11-3
size: NA
J: TRBJ2-3
D: NA
DNA: TGTGCCAGCAGCTTTGGGGGAGATGAAATAGATACGCAGTATTTT
CDR3: CASSFGGDEIDTQYF

V: TRBV7-3
size: NA
J: TRBJ2-1
D: NA
DNA: TGTGCCAGCAGCCCCGGGACTTCAACCTACAATGAGCAGTTCTTC
CDR3: CASSPGTSTYNEQFF

V: TRBV24-1
size: once
J: TRBJ2-5
D: TRBD2
DNA: TGTGCCACCAGTGGTAGCGGGAAGGGGCAAGAGACCCAGTACTTC
CDR3: CATSGSGKGQETQYF

V: TRBV7-9
size: once
J: TRBJ2-7
D: NA
DNA: TGTGCCAGCAGCTCAGCCCGGGGGGCTAGCGTCGAGCAGTACTTC
CDR3: CASSSARGASVEQYF

V: TRBV28
size: NA
J: TRBJ2-6
D: NA
DNA: TGTGCCAGCAGGGAACCCACCGGGGCCAACGTCCTGACTTTC
CDR3: CASREPTGANVLTF

V: TRBV20-1
size: NA
J: TRBJ1-3
D: NA
DNA: TGCAGTGCTTCAGGGCTCCCTGGAAACACCATATATTTT
CDR3: CSASGLPGNTIYF

V: TRBV20-1
size: NA
J: TRBJ1-2
D: TRBD1
DNA: TGCAGTGCTAGTTTGGGACAGAGTATGGGTACGGGCTACACCTTC
CDR3: CSASLGQSMGTGYTF

V: TRBV7-3
size: NA
J: TRBJ2-5
D: TRBD1
DNA: TGTGCCAGCAGCTCGACAGGGTTAGGGGAGACCCAGTACTTC
CDR3: CASSSTGLGETQYF

V: TRBV4-1
size: NA
J: TRBJ2-7
D: TRBD2
DNA: TGCGCCAGCAGCCAAGACACGACTAGCGGGAGCTACGAGCAGTACTTC
CDR3: CASSQDTTSGSYEQYF

V: TRBV7-8
size: NA
J: TRBJ2-7
D: NA
DNA: TGTGCCAGCAGCTTATGGCGGCCGAGCTCCTACGAGCAGTACTTC
CDR3: CASSLWRPSSYEQYF

V: TRBV20-1
size: NA
J: TRBJ1-1
D: TRBD1
DNA: TGCAGTGCTAGAGAAGGGGGCGCTATCACTGAAGCTTTCTTT
CDR3: CSAREGGAITEAFF

V: TRBV20-1
size: few
J: TRBJ1-2
D: NA
DNA: TGCAGTGCTAGAGATCGTGGGGCCGGCTATGGCTACACCTTC
CDR3: CSARDRGAGYGYTF

V: TRBV4-1
size: NA
J: TRBJ2-5
D: NA
DNA: TGCGCCAGCAGCCCTGTGGGCAGTCGAGAGACCCAGTACTTC
CDR3: CASSPVGSRETQYF

V: TRBV20-1
size: few
J: TRBJ1-1
D: NA
DNA: TGCAGTGCCCCCTCCGGGTTTGAAGCTTTCTTT
CDR3: CSAPSGFEAFF

V: TRBV6-1
size: few
J: TRBJ2-7
D: NA
DNA: TGTGCCAGCACCGTAATGTCCAGGGGAGGGTTGGGCGAGCAGTACTTC
CDR3: CASTVMSRGGLGEQYF

V: TRBV24-1
size: NA
J: TRBJ1-5
D: NA
DNA: TGTGCCACCAGTGAGGCAGGGTCCGGCAATCAGCCCCAGCATTTT
CDR3: CATSEAGSGNQPQHF

V: TRBV20-1
size: NA
J: TRBJ2-7
D: NA
DNA: TGCAGTGCTAGAGCCGATTACGAGCAGTACTTC
CDR3: CSARADYEQYF

V: TRBV5-8
size: NA
J: TRBJ1-5
D: TRBD1
DNA: TGTGCCAGCAGCTCAACAGGGGGCTGGCAGCCCCAGCATTTT
CDR3: CASSSTGGWQPQHF

V: TRBV14
size: NA
J: TRBJ2-5
D: NA
DNA: TGTGCCAGCAGCCAAGTCAGGGATGGGACCCAGTACTTC
CDR3: CASSQVRDGTQYF

V: TRBV7-9
size: NA
J: TRBJ2-1
D: TRBD2
DNA: TGTGCCAGCAGCTTAGTAGCTCCCCTTCGGAGCGGGGGGGACAATGAGCAGTTCTTC
CDR3: CASSLVAPLRSGGDNEQFF

V: TRBV20-1
size: NA
J: TRBJ1-2
D: NA
DNA: TGCAGTGCTAGCCCGGGTCAGGCTGGCTACACCTTC
CDR3: CSASPGQAGYTF

V: TRBV7-2
size: few
J: TRBJ2-1
D: NA
DNA: TGTGCCAGCAGCAAAGGGGATAGCGTGAACAATGAGCAGTTCTTC
CDR3: CASSKGDSVNNEQFF

V: TRBV7-6
size: NA
J: TRBJ2-1
D: TRBD2
DNA: TGTGCCAGCAGCTTAGCGGCGGGAGGGTACGACAATGAGCAGTTCTTC
CDR3: CASSLAAGGYDNEQFF

V: TRBV11-1
size: NA
J: TRBJ2-1
D: TRBD2
DNA: TGTGCCAGCAGCTCAAGACTAGCGGGAGAGAATGAGCAGTTCTTC
CDR3: CASSSRLAGENEQFF

V: TRBV28
size: NA
J: TRBJ1-5
D: NA
DNA: TGTGCCAGCAGTTTGACGGGCCATGGAAGGCCCCAGCATTTT
CDR3: CASSLTGHGRPQHF

V: TRBV6-1
size: NA
J: TRBJ2-7
D: TRBD2
DNA: TGTGCCACCCGAGCGGGAGGGATCTACGAGCAGTACTTC
CDR3: CATRAGGIYEQYF

V: TRBV20-1
size: few
J: TRBJ1-5
D: TRBD1
DNA: TGCAGTGCTCGAGACAGGGCCCAAGCCTATAGCAATCAGCCCCAGCATTTT
CDR3: CSARDRAQAYSNQPQHF

V: TRBV20-1
size: few
J: TRBJ2-5
D: TRBD2
DNA: TGCAGTGCTAGAGGGACTAGCGGGATTGACGAGACCCAGTACTTC
CDR3: CSARGTSGIDETQYF

V: TRBV6-1
size: NA
J: TRBJ1-1
D: NA
DNA: TGTGCCAGCAGTGATTATACTAACGAAGCTTTCTTT
CDR3: CASSDYTNEAFF

V: TRBV6-1
size: NA
J: TRBJ2-1
D: TRBD1
DNA: TGTGCCAGCAGTATGGGACAGGAGAACAATGAGCAGTTCTTC
CDR3: CASSMGQENNEQFF

V: TRBV20-1
size: NA
J: TRBJ2-5
D: NA
DNA: TGCAGTACCCAGGCAGGGGCCCAAGAGACCCAGTACTTC
CDR3: CSTQAGAQETQYF

V: TRBV19
size: NA
J: TRBJ2-5
D: NA
DNA: TGTGCCAGTGGTGTCGACAGGCAAGAGACCCAGTACTTC
CDR3: CASGVDRQETQYF

V: TRBV5-8
size: few
J: TRBJ2-7
D: NA
DNA: TGTGCCAGCAGCTTGGACTTATCGGGATACGAGCAGTACTTC
CDR3: CASSLDLSGYEQYF

V: TRBV6-2/TRBV6-3
size: NA
J: TRBJ1-1
D: NA
DNA: TGTGCCAGCAGTCCTAACCATGGACGATCTGAAGCTTTCTTT
CDR3: CASSPNHGRSEAFF

V: TRBV28
size: NA
J: TRBJ2-5
D: TRBD2
DNA: TGTGCCAGCAGTCCGCTCTTTTCCGCGGGAGGAGAGACCCAGTACTTC
CDR3: CASSPLFSAGGETQYF

V: TRBV10-3
size: medium-sized
J: TRBJ2-1
D: NA
DNA: TGTGCCATCAGTGAGGACTCACATGAGCAGTTCTTC
CDR3: CAISEDSHEQFF

V: TRBV20-1
size: few
J: TRBJ1-6
D: NA
DNA: TGCAGTGCTAGAGTGAATCGTTCACCCCTCCACTTT
CDR3: CSARVNRSPLHF

V: TRBV11-1
size: NA
J: TRBJ2-4
D: NA
DNA: TGTGCCAGCAGCGCAGGGGTACAGGACATCGACATTCAGTACTTC
CDR3: CASSAGVQDIDIQYF

V: TRBV28
size: NA
J: TRBJ2-5
D: TRBD2
DNA: TGTGCCAGCAGTACCGGGACTAGCGACGGGGCAGCGACCCAGTACTTC
CDR3: CASSTGTSDGAATQYF

V: TRBV20-1
size: few
J: TRBJ1-1
D: TRBD1
DNA: TGCAGTGCTAGGGTCTTAGACAGGGAGAACACTGAAGCTTTCTTT
CDR3: CSARVLDRENTEAFF

V: TRBV18
size: NA
J: TRBJ2-7
D: NA
DNA: TGTGCCAGCTCACCTCGGCCCTACGAGCAGTACTTC
CDR3: CASSPRPYEQYF

V: TRBV28
size: NA
J: TRBJ1-5
D: NA
DNA: TGTGCCAGCAGTGTAGGGGGAGGCAATCAGCCCCAGCATTTT
CDR3: CASSVGGGNQPQHF

V: TRBV4-2
size: NA
J: TRBJ2-3
D: NA
DNA: TGTGCCAGCAGCCAAGACGGGGCGCGGGATACGCAGTATTTT
CDR3: CASSQDGARDTQYF

V: TRBV6-1
size: NA
J: TRBJ2-1
D: NA
DNA: TGTGCCAGCAGTGAAGCGCTTGGGCTAGTTCGCAATGAGCAGTTCTTC
CDR3: CASSEALGLVRNEQFF

V: TRBV7-2
size: NA
J: TRBJ2-7
D: TRBD2
DNA: TGTGCCAGCAGCTTAACACTAGCGGGAGTTTCCCACGAGCAGTACTTC
CDR3: CASSLTLAGVSHEQYF

V: TRBV24-1
size: NA
J: TRBJ1-1
D: NA
DNA: TGTGCCACCAGTGAGGGGGACGGGAGGAACACTGAAGCTTTCTTT
CDR3: CATSEGDGRNTEAFF

V: TRBV5-5
size: few
J: TRBJ2-5
D: TRBD2
DNA: TGTGCCAGCAGCTTGCTGTTAGCGGGAGACCAAGAGACCCAGTACTTC
CDR3: CASSLLLAGDQETQYF

V: TRBV15
size: NA
J: TRBJ1-1
D: NA
DNA: TGTGCCACCTCCCCGGCAGGGCAGAAGATGAACACTGAAGCTTTCTTT
CDR3: CATSPAGQKMNTEAFF

V: TRBV27
size: NA
J: TRBJ2-7
D: TRBD2
DNA: TGTGCCAGCAGTCCCGACCCTAGCGGGAGGTGGTACGAGCAGTACTTC
CDR3: CASSPDPSGRWYEQYF

V: TRBV7-2
size: NA
J: TRBJ2-5
D: NA
DNA: TGTGCCAGCAGCTTATGGAGGTCAGAAGAGACCCAGTACTTC
CDR3: CASSLWRSEETQYF

V: TRBV20-1
size: NA
J: TRBJ2-1
D: TRBD2
DNA: TGCAGTGCTAGAGATTTCAGGACTAGCGGGGATGAGCAGTTCTTC
CDR3: CSARDFRTSGDEQFF

V: TRBV28
size: NA
J: TRBJ2-7
D: NA
DNA: TGTGCCAGCAGTTTATTTCGGACTTCAGACTACGAGCAGTACTTC
CDR3: CASSLFRTSDYEQYF

V: TRBV27
size: NA
J: TRBJ2-5
D: TRBD2
DNA: TGTGCCAGCAGTCTGACTGGCGGGGGGAACCAAGAGACCCAGTACTTC
CDR3: CASSLTGGGNQETQYF

V: TRBV28
size: once
J: TRBJ2-2
D: NA
DNA: TGTGCCAGCAGCGGGACACCGAACACCGGGGAGCTGTTTTTT
CDR3: CASSGTPNTGELFF

V: TRBV4-2
size: NA
J: TRBJ2-7
D: NA
DNA: TGTGCCAGCAGCCAAGACGTCGGTCCAGCCTACGAGCAGTACTTC
CDR3: CASSQDVGPAYEQYF

V: TRBV6-1
size: NA
J: TRBJ2-2
D: NA
DNA: TGTGCCAGCAGCCCGAGACAGGCGTCCGGCGGGGAGCTGTTTTTT
CDR3: CASSPRQASGGELFF

V: TRBV20-1
size: NA
J: TRBJ1-6
D: NA
DNA: TGCAGTGCTAGGGCCGGGACCTTTGATTCACCCCTCCACTTT
CDR3: CSARAGTFDSPLHF